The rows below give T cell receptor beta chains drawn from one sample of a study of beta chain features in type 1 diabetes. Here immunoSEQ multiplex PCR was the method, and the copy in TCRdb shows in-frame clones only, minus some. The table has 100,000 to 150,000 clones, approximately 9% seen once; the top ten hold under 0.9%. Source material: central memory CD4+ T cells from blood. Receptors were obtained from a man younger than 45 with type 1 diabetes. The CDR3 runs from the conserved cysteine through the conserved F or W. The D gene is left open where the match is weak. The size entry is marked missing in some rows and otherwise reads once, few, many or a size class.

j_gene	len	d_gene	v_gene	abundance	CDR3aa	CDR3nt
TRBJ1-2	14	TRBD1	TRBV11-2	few	CASSLNRGNFGYTF	TGTGCCAGCAGCCTAAACAGGGGGAATTTTGGCTACACCTTC
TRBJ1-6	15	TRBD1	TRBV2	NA	CASSTRDRGDSPLHF	TGTGCCAGCAGTACCCGGGACAGGGGAGATTCACCCCTCCACTTT
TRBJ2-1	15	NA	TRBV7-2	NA	CASSSRVSDDDEQFF	TGTGCCAGCAGCTCCAGGGTGTCCGACGACGATGAGCAGTTCTTC
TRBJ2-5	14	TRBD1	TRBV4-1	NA	CASSRGTVQETQYF	TGCGCCAGCAGCCGGGGGACAGTCCAAGAGACCCAGTACTTC
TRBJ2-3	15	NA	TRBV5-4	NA	CASSFPDLLGGTQYF	TGTGCCAGCAGTTTCCCCGACCTCCTGGGGGGTACGCAGTATTTT
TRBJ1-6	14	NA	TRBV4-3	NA	CASSLGQLSSPLHF	TGCGCCAGCAGCCTAGGACAGTTAAGTTCACCCCTCCACTTT
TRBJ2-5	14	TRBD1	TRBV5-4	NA	CASSLNRGRETQYF	TGTGCCAGCAGCTTGAACAGGGGCAGGGAGACCCAGTACTTC
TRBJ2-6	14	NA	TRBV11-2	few	CASSNRRGANVLTF	TGTGCCAGCAGCAACAGGAGAGGGGCCAACGTCCTGACTTTC
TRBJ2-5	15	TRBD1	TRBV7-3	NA	CASSPGQNIQETQYF	TGTGCCAGCAGCCCGGGACAGAACATTCAAGAGACCCAGTACTTC
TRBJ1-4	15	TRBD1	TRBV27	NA	CASRREGTGAPVLFF	TGTGCCAGCAGGCGAGAGGGGACAGGGGCCCCGGTACTGTTTTTT
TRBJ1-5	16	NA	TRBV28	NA	CASTLGARASNQPQHF	TGTGCCAGCACCCTAGGGGCCAGGGCCAGCAATCAGCCCCAGCATTTT
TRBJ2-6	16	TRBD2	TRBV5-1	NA	CASSSGASSGANVLTF	TGCGCCAGCAGTAGCGGGGCCTCCTCTGGGGCCAACGTCCTGACTTTC
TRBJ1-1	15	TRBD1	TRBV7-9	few	CASSSPGTVNTEAFF	TGTGCCAGCAGCTCGCCCGGGACAGTAAACACTGAAGCTTTCTTT
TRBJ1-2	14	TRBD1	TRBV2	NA	CASSARTGLYGYTF	TGTGCCAGCAGTGCACGGACAGGGCTTTATGGCTACACCTTC
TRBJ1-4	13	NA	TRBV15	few	CATSGLGGEKLFF	TGTGCCACCAGCGGACTGGGAGGTGAAAAACTGTTTTTT
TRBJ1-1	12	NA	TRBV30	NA	CAWSVEGGEAFF	TGTGCCTGGAGTGTTGAGGGCGGTGAAGCTTTCTTT